The sequence of this TCR beta chain was determined in a study of human thymus T cells. Overall study results and limits: Highly overlapping thymic repertoires among unrelated individuals were reported in related research. An apparent bias in V and J gene usage was seen in thymic and blood repertoires.

Method: immunoSEQ multiplex PCR; TCRdb's copy keeps in-frame clones and lacks some. The data contain 75,000 to 90,000 clones, 96% of them singletons. Resections from corrective heart surgery provided thymus tissue. Having corrective surgery for congenital heart defects, healthy Finnish infants were the ones who donated. This clone was found once. The antigen is not known. Trimming took 3 bases from V and 2 from J; bases not matched to a gene: 5. CDR1 LNHDA and CDR2 SQIVND come from the germline V gene (reference sequence). The CDR3 loop spans 15 amino acids. This sequence originates from a boy in the first two years of life with a congenital heart defect but otherwise immunologically healthy. Source material: thymus tissue. The chain couples TRBV19 to TRBJ2-7; TRBD1 matches at 9 bases. This CDR3 is CASSISGTGTYEQYF. CDR3 in DNA: TGTGCCAGTAGTATTTCCGGGACAGGGACCTACGAGCAGTACTTC.